This TCR beta chain was profiled in a study of blood T cell repertoires in COVID-19 (TCRdb year 2020). Concerning the study at large: Samples from collaborators originated in the United States, Italy and Spain and spanned both the acute and convalescent phases of COVID-19. Samples came from the ongoing ImmuneRACE study (first 160 participants) plus 1,254 subjects from 6 global collaborators. The dataset comprised deeply sampled blood TCRbeta repertoires from subjects exposed to, actively infected with, or recovered from COVID-19. The material from the prospective study consisted of cDNA or gDNA derived from T cells, B-cell-depleted T cells, or PBMCs. Where available, HLA class I and class II types were taken from metadata supplied by the sample provider and were not determined by assay-based typing. The repertoires were released in a freely available public database meant as a resource for research on the immune response to SARS-CoV-2. The sample metadata nearly always contained a de-identified subject ID, COVID-19 status, age in years and sex. What the work shows at the level of the full study, not this receptor alone: The quantity of clinical and demographic metadata differed by source and by participant and was supplied without curation.

Remarks on this clone: Its antigen has not been determined. Per-base quality was not reported, and no clone a single base away is much larger than it.

The CDR3 goes from the cysteine to the phenylalanine over 16 residues. Only CDR3 DNA remains: 48 bases, in frame from the first base. Sequences SGHVS (CDR1) and FQNEAQ (CDR2) are obtained from the germline V gene. Trimming leaves V shorter by 4 bases and J shorter by 7 bases, with the junction holding 10 bases beyond the gene matches. In the prospective study, participants were roughly 18 to 89 years old, resided in around 25 geographic areas of the United States, and were enrolled through a virtual design. In the prospective study, cohorts were assigned on the basis of participant-reported clinical history obtained from a screening survey and a study questionnaire. Exposed participants had been in contact, within 2 weeks of entering the study, with a person who had a PCR-confirmed or clinician-diagnosed case of COVID-19. In the prospective study, mobile phlebotomists collected whole blood, serum and a nasopharyngeal or oropharyngeal swab from each participant. Participants in the prospective study had the option to provide additional blood draws and questionnaires over a roughly two-month period. Before DNA extraction, prospective study blood samples were shipped either frozen or at room temperature.

TCRbeta CDR3 regions were amplified from genomic DNA using the immunoSEQ Assay, a bias-controlled multiplex PCR. In the authors' own workflow: The number of nucleated cells in each sample was estimated by amplification of reference gene primers within the assay. Sequence reads were collapsed and filtered to measure the absolute abundance of every unique TCRbeta CDR3 rearrangement. For each sample, productive Simpson clonality was calculated as the square root of Simpson's diversity index over productive rearrangements. TCRdb took this table from immuneACCESS and kept in-frame rearrangements with V and J called. Such tables lack part of the clones; where checked against another copy, unresolved V genes explain under half of the gap, and the rest is unexplained. The D gene and trimming were derived from the DNA, and the V and J assignments and clone size from that table. Across this sample there are 200,000 to 250,000 clones, with almost 90% seen only once. Of the sample, approximately 16% is held by the ten largest clones.

The rearranged segments are TRBV7-8 and TRBJ1-6; the central 7 bases match TRBD1. The sequence was collected from a young man who had been exposed to COVID-19. Sample: PBMCs or T cells enriched from blood (not recorded which). The nucleotide sequence is given as TGTGCCAGCAGCTGGGTTGGCGCAGGGGGAAATTCACCCCTCCACTTT. It translates as CASSWVGAGGNSPLHF.